This T cell receptor (beta chain) is from a study of cytomegalovirus exposure and HLA in healthy donors (dated by TCRdb to between 2016 and 2019). At the level of the whole study: An earlier analysis of approximately 600 of the donors reported 250 to 350 Gb of sequence data and 117 million unique TCR beta sequences from roughly 200 million T cells. A separate validation cohort of roughly 130 different subjects was used in addition to the 666-subject first cohort. A later genetic analysis used genome-wide SNP genotypes for about 65% of the 666 donors, treating that subset as a discovery cohort. All discovery cohort repertoires had been generated on a single sequencing platform. To study patterns of TCR occurrence, a later analysis re-analyzed previously published TCR beta repertoires from around 670 donors and added high-resolution HLA genotyping. The genetic ancestry cluster associated with self-reported Caucasian donors included roughly four fifths of the roughly 400 genotyped donors. The study used immunosequencing to profile the T cell repertoires of more than 650 subjects and linked those repertoires to cytomegalovirus serostatus. About five DR-DQ haplotypes were handled as single units for association and clustering because linkage in the cohort was strong. Among about 390 genotyped donors of the cohort, an average of approximately 240,000 unique TCR beta nucleotide sequences were sequenced per donor, roughly 18% of them non-productive. An early release that covered some 630 HLA-typed donors contained around 300 gigabases of sequencing data and roughly 84 million unique TCR sequences. Alongside the repertoire data, information on donor age, sex, ethnicity and CMV serostatus was compiled. The number of donors typed differed by locus, with about 629-630 for A, B, C, DRB1 and DQB1, around 500 for DQA1, 606 for DPA1, and some 440 for DPB1. High-throughput TCR immunosequencing, statistical association of individual TCRs with disease status, and machine learning were combined to predict cytomegalovirus infection status. The study was designed to test whether signatures of past pathogen exposure could be identified by cataloging public T cell receptors. Class I and class II HLA loci were covered by the typing at four-digit resolution. Rather than using new phenotypic data, the later analysis identified candidate immune exposures from TCR beta sequences and from how often those sequences occurred across donors. To decide whether each TCR beta V gene segment behaved as functional or pseudogenic, an earlier analysis of some 600 of the donors relied on high-throughput TCR beta sequencing.

The CDR3 contains 14 residues, cysteine and phenylalanine counted. CDR3 DNA is the only sequence kept; it has 42 bases, read in frame from the first base. V sheds 0 bases and J sheds 4 bases, leaving 9 bases between their ends. Reading the germline V gene gives CDR1 LGHNA and CDR2 YSLEER. The protocol used for the library was the immunoSEQ multiplex PCR assay. For the multiplex PCR, a mixture combining 60 forward primers for TCR Vbeta segments and 13 reverse primers for TCR Jbeta segments was used. A multiplex PCR assay on genomic DNA amplified the CDR3 region of rearranged TCR beta genes. The amplified TCR beta libraries were sequenced on the Illumina HiSeq System as 87-base-pair reads. The authors' analysis ran thus. In a later analysis, tens of millions of unique TCR beta chains were counted across the roughly 610 repertoires, and some 10 million of these chains were shared by at least two donors. Raw reads were error-corrected and collapsed into unique sequences by a nearest-neighbor algorithm in which closely related sequences were merged to remove PCR and sequencing errors. Alignment of CDR3 sequences to IMGT reference sequences was used to assign V, D and J gene segments. Each retained sequence needed at least a six-nucleotide match to both a V gene segment and a J gene segment. Rearrangements were classified as productive when the CDR3 lacked stop codons and remained in frame with V and J, and all other rearrangements were classified as non-productive. CDR3 was defined according to IMGT convention as the region running from the second conserved V-encoded cysteine to the conserved J-encoded phenylalanine. The earlier analysis of some 600 of the donors excluded sequences that lacked an unambiguous match to a single V gene segment. In an earlier analysis of more than 500 of the donors, a V segment was called functional when productive rearrangements were above 56.7%, and segregating when the standard deviation between donors exceeded 5%. A statistical classification framework was built to diagnose cytomegalovirus status from the catalog of TCR beta chain sequences. In a later analysis, V and J genes were assigned by comparing TCR nucleotide sequences against IMGT/GENE-DB human TR gene sequences. Using the TCRdist pipeline, a later analysis assigned CDR3 sequences along with most-parsimonious VDJ recombination scenarios. A later analysis defined each TCR beta chain by its CDR3 amino acid sequence plus V-gene family, and excluded reads lacking a unique V-gene family. As a way to deal with suspected cross-contamination and a sequencing artifact, a later analysis dropped 450 to 600 nucleotide sequences that were highly shared and had low generation probability. In a later analysis, a clonal expansion index for each public chain was calculated from normalized within-repertoire ranks of inferred template counts. A later analysis computed generation probabilities with a VDJ recombination model fitted to out-of-frame rearrangements, and checked the results against IGoR. A later analysis scored TCR-TCR, TCR-HLA and TCR-CMV co-occurrence with hypergeometric tests, applying a repertoire-size bias correction to TCR pairs. To estimate false discovery rates, a later analysis permuted the HLA or CMV assignments 20 times. In a later analysis, co-occurring TCRs were grouped with DBSCAN, and TCRdist sequence similarity was added when clustering was performed within HLA-allele-positive subsets. Repertoires with fewer than 30,000 or more than 120,000 public chains were left out of co-occurrence clustering, as were about five repertoires with anomalous nucleotide sharing. Drawn from immuneACCESS, this table holds only the in-frame rearrangements with V and J called that TCRdb kept. Clones are partly lost; checked studies trace under half to an unresolved V gene and leave the rest unexplained. The DNA was the basis for D and trimming; V, J and clone size are from that table. The sample includes 110,000 or so clones, with approximately 83% observed a single time. In total, the top ten clones hold 6.1% of the sample.

On this clone itself: Its antigen is currently not known. It has no much larger one-base neighbor in the sample; base qualities were not kept.

Broad study findings and their caveats: An earlier analysis of approximately 570 of the donors showed that most TCR beta V segments appeared in productive rearrangements either about 87% or about 30% of the time, which broadly matched IMGT annotations. Compared with equally common non-associated chains, HLA-associated TCR beta chains in a later analysis were more clonally expanded and had lower generation probabilities. An association between a missense DCLRE1C variant and V-gene and J-gene trimming of TCR beta chains was found in a later genetic analysis and replicated in an independent cohort. When HLA alleles, especially DR and DQ, strongly co-occurred, attributing TCR associations to individual alleles was difficult. According to a later analysis, TCR association rates differed among HLA loci, with DRB1 alleles showing the most associated TCRs and HLA-C alleles showing the fewest. In a later analysis, most CMV-associated TCR beta chains were found to appear HLA-restricted, with HLA associations seemingly driven largely by CMV exposure. The earlier analysis of some 560 of the donors excluded 15 to 20 rarely observed V segments, including chromosome 9 orphons, because counts were too low. In vitro tests confirmed that three of the cytomegalovirus-associated TCR beta chains recognize cytomegalovirus antigens. Because HLA typing was missing for some donors at each locus, association tests included only the typed subset. At a false discovery rate of 0.05, a later analysis linked fewer than 20,000 TCR beta sequences to specific HLA alleles. According to a later genetic analysis, donors in an Asian-associated ancestry cluster had fewer N-insertions in productive TCRs than the approximately 610-donor mean. In both the original and validation cohorts, the classifier was reported to diagnose cytomegalovirus status with high specificity and sensitivity. The presence/absence analyses assumed that sequencing depth was roughly uniform across donors, and that assumption may not be true. In a later analysis, several top co-occurrence clusters were reported to appear linked to parvovirus B19, influenza, CMV and Epstein-Barr virus. Most TCR sequences were observed very rarely across donors, whereas some public TCRs were present in many individuals. The authors suggested that the approach could potentially be generalized to other disease states and immunological phenotypes. In the study, about 150 TCR beta chains were listed as associated with cytomegalovirus. Linkage disequilibrium might explain the correlated functional status among segregating V segments, but an unknown experimental factor could not be excluded. Because the 87-base-pair reads could not distinguish some IMGT-functional V segments, including TRBV6-2 and TRBV6-3, those segments were excluded. The only immune exposure information available for the cohort was CMV serostatus. A further reported finding was that TCR beta sequences accurately predicted the HLA-A and HLA-B alleles for most subjects in the first cohort. Only TCR beta chains were sequenced in this cohort, and the absence of alpha or paired-chain data limited detectable features. A cluster of highly shared sequence variants was judged likely to be a technical artifact of the sequencing pipeline.

The cohort comprised under 700 healthy bone marrow donors. At the time of sampling, every cohort member was nominally healthy, though immune exposures that went unrecorded were likely present. The donor was CMV seronegative and belonged to the group of over 300 seronegative cohort members. Every donor gave a peripheral blood sample, and the peripheral blood mononuclear cells from that sample were used for TCR beta sequencing. Genomic DNA extraction from the blood cell samples was performed with the Qiagen DNeasy Blood Extraction Kit. The receptor chain draws on TRBV4-3 and TRBJ1-1; the D gene is unclear. The sample comprised PBMCs. The receptor was derived from a man younger than 35 in good health and CMV-seronegative. The sequence in DNA is TGCGCCAGCAGCCAAGATCTGCGGGTCACTGAAGCTTTCTTT. Translated, it reads CASSQDLRVTEAFF.